This entry lists 24 T cell receptor beta chains sequenced from one sample in a study of shared T cell receptors in the human thymus. Data came from immunoSEQ multiplex PCR; TCRdb stores just in-frame clones and leaves some out. The data contain 600,000 to 900,000 clones, 70% to 90% of them singletons. This sample was shared with a second study, whose subject was human thymus T cells.

Sequences were obtained from thymocytes. The receptors were sampled from a girl less than two years old with a congenital heart defect.

This chain connects TRBV29-1 to TRBJ1-1, with a possible D match to TRBD1 (6 bases). This CDR3 is built from 11 residues. The V end was cut by 4 bases, the J end by 8 bases, with 11 bases between. Germline assignment: CDR1 SQVTM and CDR2 ANQGSEA. This chain's CDR3 is CSVAGQLEAFF. In DNA form, the CDR3 reads TGCAGCGTTGCCGGACAGCTAGAAGCTTTCTTT.

This rearrangement joins TRBV7-9 to TRBJ2-5; TRBD1 matches at 12 bases. The J segment lost 9 bases and the V segment lost 3 bases, leaving 8 bases of the junction unmatched. This CDR3 spans 15 amino acids. CDR1 is SEHNR and CDR2 is FQNEAQ in the germline V gene (reference sequence). The DNA of the CDR3 is TGTGCCAGCAGCTTGGTAGGGACAGGGGGCGCTTCCCAGTACTTC. This sequence encodes CASSLVGTGGASQYF.

This sequence joins TRBV4-2 and TRBJ2-2; the match to TRBD2 covers 11 bases. Germline V lookup: CDR1 LGHNA, CDR2 YNFKEQ. This CDR3 region has 17 residues. The junction had 8 bases not matched to a gene; V was cut back by 4 bases and J by 4 bases. CDR3 sequence reads: CASSLRLAGFITGELFF. CDR3 DNA sequence: TGTGCCAGCAGCCTACGACTAGCGGGGTTTATCACCGGGGAGCTGTTTTTT.

The CDR3 protein is CASRLRQGGSNQPQHF. The DNA of the CDR3 is TGTGCCAGCAGACTCAGACAGGGCGGTAGCAATCAGCCCCAGCATTTT. J is TRBJ1-5 and V is TRBV7-9, with TRBD1 matching 7 bases. Germline CDR1 and CDR2: SEHNR and FQNEAQ (reference sequence). The V gene end was trimmed by 6 bases and the J gene end by 0 bases; junction bases not matched to a gene: 8. The CDR3 contains 16 residues.

V is TRBV6-1 and J is TRBJ2-1; D remains ambiguous. CDR1 and CDR2 (germline): MNHNS, SASEGT. The CDR3 covers 16 residues. Trimming took off 1 base at V and 2 bases at J, with 12 bases between the two ends. The CDR3 sequence is CASSEVRSLPYNEQFF. The CDR3 DNA sequence: TGTGCCAGCAGTGAAGTCCGCAGTCTTCCCTACAATGAGCAGTTCTTC.

The chain employs TRBV12-5 and TRBJ1-1; 7 bases map to TRBD1. The CDR3 is 15 residues long. Trimming at V came to 7 bases and at J to 4 bases, leaving 12 bases not matched to a gene. Germline V CDR1 and CDR2: LGHNT, FRNRAP. CDR3 bases: TGTGCTAGTGACCACGGCGGGACAGAGGTCACTGAAGCTTTCTTT. It encodes CASDHGGTEVTEAFF.

This chain uses TRBV27 with TRBJ2-3; the match to TRBD1 covers 9 bases. CDR1 is MNHEY and CDR2 is SMNVEV in the germline V gene (reference sequence). The CDR3 is 17 amino acids. V gave up 3 bases and J gave up 4 bases; unmatched junction bases: 11. CDR3 in DNA: TGTGCCAGCAGTTTGGACGGCCGGGACAGGGAGCCAGATACGCAGTATTTT. The encoded protein is CASSLDGRDREPDTQYF.

V usage is TRBV29-1 and J usage is TRBJ2-3; 11 bases agree with TRBD1. The CDR3 spans 17 residues. In germline, CDR1 is SQVTM, CDR2 ANQGSEA. V trimming: 4 bases; J trimming: 3 bases; junction bases outside the gene matches: 12. The DNA of the CDR3 is TGCAGCGTTGGATGGACAGGGGGCGTTTATGAAACAGATACGCAGTATTTT. Protein product: CSVGWTGGVYETDTQYF.

The chain combines TRBV28 with TRBJ1-2; D is possibly TRBD1 (6 bases). The germline V gene has CDR1 MDHEN and CDR2 SYDVKM. V lost 5 bases and J 8 bases, leaving 15 bases between the germline ends. The CDR3 length is 13 residues. The CDR3: CASSLQGRWGYTF. DNA for the CDR3: TGTGCCAGCAGTCTTCAGGGGCGCTGGGGCTACACCTTC.

The J gene is TRBJ2-1, the V gene TRBV25-1, with D maybe TRBD1 (7 bases). Trimming shortened V by 3 bases and J by 4 bases, and 13 bases separated the two germline ends. This CDR3 has 15 amino acids. The germline V gene has CDR1 MGHDK and CDR2 SYGVNS. The CDR3 nucleotides are TGTGCCAGCAGTGATCGGGGGACAGCTTACAATGAGCAGTTCTTC. It encodes CASSDRGTAYNEQFF.

The chain uses TRBV4-1 and TRBJ2-1; TRBD1 is a possible D gene (6 bases). The V end was cut by 4 bases, the J end by 5 bases, with 18 bases between. CDR3 size: 16 residues. Germline V lookup: CDR1 MGHRA, CDR2 YSYEKL. This CDR3 is CASSPIRGSQDNEQFF. CDR3 sequence (DNA): TGCGCCAGCAGCCCCATTAGGGGGTCACAGGACAATGAGCAGTTCTTC.

V gene TRBV27 combines with J gene TRBJ2-3; unclear D gene. The length of the CDR3 is 14 residues. Trimming removed 8 bases at V and 1 base at J, with 13 bases between. The germline V gene has CDR1 MNHEY and CDR2 SMNVEV (reference sequence). The CDR3 sequence: CASALQNRTDTQYF. In nucleotides, the CDR3 is TGTGCCAGCGCTCTCCAGAACCGCACAGATACGCAGTATTTT.

With regard to this clone: At one end the junction does not follow the germline gene, possibly because of a read error. The chain employs TRBV11-2 and TRBJ1-2; D uncertain. CDR3 length: 12 residues. CDR1 SGHAT and CDR2 FQNNGV come from the germline V gene. CDR3 sequence: CASSLVRGKPGF. The CDR3, as DNA: TGTGCCAGCAGCTTAGTACGAGGGAAGCCGGGCTTC.

This sequence joins TRBV29-1 and TRBJ2-7; D possibly corresponds to TRBD1 (7 bases). Trimming cost V 6 bases and J 2 bases, with 17 bases left between them. Germline loops: CDR1 SQVTM, CDR2 ANQGSEA. The length of the CDR3 is 14 residues. This CDR3 reads CSVGGGDSPYEQYF. The DNA for the CDR3 is TGCAGCGTGGGGGGTGGGGACAGTCCCTACGAGCAGTACTTC.

The sample holds one count of this clone. The genes are TRBV28 and TRBJ1-2, with 9 bases fitting TRBD1. Germline CDR1 and CDR2: MDHEN and SYDVKM. V was clipped by 6 bases and J by 8 bases; unmatched bases: 10. The CDR3 totals 14 residues. The CDR3 here is CASRLITGGRGYTF. The CDR3 region has the DNA TGTGCCAGCAGATTAATCACAGGGGGCAGAGGCTACACCTTC.

This chain's CDR3 is CASRQNRGAGANVLTF. The DNA of the CDR3 is TGCGCCAGCAGACAGAATCGGGGGGCTGGGGCCAACGTCCTGACTTTC. This chain uses TRBV4-1 with TRBJ2-6, with 7 bases fitting TRBD2. CDR3 length: 16 residues. Germline V lookup: CDR1 MGHRA, CDR2 YSYEKL. J lost 2 bases, V lost 6 bases, and 7 bases had no gene match.

The V and J genes are TRBV29-1 and TRBJ2-3, with 8 positions matching TRBD1. The CDR3 has 15 amino acids. The trim removed 6 bases at V and 6 bases at J, leaving 14 bases unmatched. The germline gives CDR1 SQVTM, CDR2 ANQGSEA. The CDR3 spells CSVSQAGQGEDTQYF. The CDR3 DNA follows: TGCAGCGTGAGTCAGGCCGGACAGGGAGAGGATACGCAGTATTTT.

The chain has TRBV9 and TRBJ1-4; D perhaps matches TRBD1 (6 bases). Between the trimmed V and J ends, which lost 4 bases and 8 bases, there was a span of 18 bases. This CDR3 comprises 15 residues. Germline CDR1 is SGDLS and CDR2 is YYNGEE. The CDR3 loop is CASSNSVGGREKLFF. The CDR3 DNA reads as TGTGCCAGCAGCAACAGCGTGGGGGGGCGGGAAAAACTGTTTTTT.

The V gene is TRBV25-1, the J gene TRBJ2-3; D possibly corresponds to TRBD1 (5 bases). V was trimmed by 6 bases and J by 2 bases, leaving 15 bases between them. Per the germline V gene, CDR1 is MGHDK and CDR2 is SYGVNS. The CDR3 has 15 residues. This CDR3 reads CASRSGGRDTDTQYF. The CDR3 DNA reads TGTGCCAGCAGATCAGGCGGCAGGGACACAGATACGCAGTATTTT.

The chain employs TRBV2 and TRBJ1-2; possibly TRBD1 for D (6 bases). The germline CDR1 and CDR2 sequences are SNHLY and FYNNEI. This CDR3 has 18 amino acids. V lost 3 bases, J lost 5 bases, and 25 bases lay in between. This chain's CDR3 is CASSDRVGGPFLWYGYTF. The CDR3 bases are TGTGCCAGCAGTGATCGCGTAGGGGGTCCCTTTTTATGGTATGGCTACACCTTC.

Concerning this clone itself: One end of the junction does not line up with germline, which may come from a read error. The same CDR3 also results from other DNA sequences found in this sample. CDR3 nucleotides: TGCGCCAGCAGCTCCTTCCCTTCCGCCAGGCGATTGAACACTGAGGCTTTCTTT. Encoded protein: CASSSFPSARRLNTEAFF. The rearrangement joins TRBV5-1 to TRBJ1-1; D is undetermined. Germline CDR1 SGHRS, CDR2 YFSETQ. The CDR3 is 18 amino acids.

This chain links TRBV13 with TRBJ1-2; TRBD1 is a possible D gene (5 bases). This CDR3 spans 15 amino acids. V was clipped by 5 bases and J by 2 bases, with 15 bases between them. Germline V gene lookup returns CDR1 PRHDT and CDR2 FYEKMQ (reference sequence). CDR3 sequence reads: CASSGSGRTNYGYTF. The CDR3 nucleotides read TGTGCCAGCAGCGGAAGTGGACGGACAAACTATGGCTACACCTTC.

Concerning this clone itself: Relative to the germline gene, one junction end is altered; a read error may explain this. V is TRBV28 and J is TRBJ1-5, with TRBD1 matching 7 bases. CDR3 length: 22 amino acids. Germline V gene sequence: CDR1 MDHEN, CDR2 SYDVKM. CDR3 nucleotide sequence: TGTGCCAGCAGTGCGGTTCACAGGGGAGCAGGTCTAGTAGGAGGGTGCAATCAGCTCCAGCATTTT. This translates into CASSAVHRGAGLVGGCNQLQHF.

There are a few counts of this clone. The chain uses TRBV5-5 and TRBJ1-1; 7 bases are shared with TRBD1. Losses at the gene ends were 4 bases for V and 3 bases for J; bases not matched to a gene: 9. CDR3 length: 15 amino acids. In germline, CDR1 is SGHKS, CDR2 YYEKEE (reference sequence). The chain's CDR3 is CASSPSEGADTEAFF. Here the CDR3 DNA reads TGTGCCAGCAGCCCAAGTGAGGGGGCTGACACTGAAGCTTTCTTT.